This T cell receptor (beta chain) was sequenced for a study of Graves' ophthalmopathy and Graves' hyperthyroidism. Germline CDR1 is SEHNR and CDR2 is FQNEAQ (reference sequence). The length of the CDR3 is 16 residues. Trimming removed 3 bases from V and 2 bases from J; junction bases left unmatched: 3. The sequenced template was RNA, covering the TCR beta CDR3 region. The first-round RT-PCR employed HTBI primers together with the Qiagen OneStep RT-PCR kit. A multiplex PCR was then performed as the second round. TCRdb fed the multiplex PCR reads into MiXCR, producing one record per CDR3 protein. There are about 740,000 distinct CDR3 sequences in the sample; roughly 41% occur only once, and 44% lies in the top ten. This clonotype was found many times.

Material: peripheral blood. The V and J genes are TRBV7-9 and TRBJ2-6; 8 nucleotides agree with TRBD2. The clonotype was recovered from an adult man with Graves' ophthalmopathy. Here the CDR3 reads CASSLRGAAGANVLTF. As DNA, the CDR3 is TGTGCCAGCAGCTTGCGGGGGGCGGCTGGGGCCAACGTCCTGACTTTC.